This T cell receptor beta chain is from a study of shared clonotypes between healthy human individuals. Profiled with immunoSEQ multiplex PCR; TCRdb holds only in-frame clones, not every one. The data hold 2 million to 2.5 million clones, with under 97% observed a single time. Division of CD4+ cells produced a CD45RA+ naive subset and a CD45RA-negative memory subset. Worth noting for this clone: The same CDR3 is also encoded by other DNA sequences in this sample.

V shed 4 bases and J shed 2 bases, with 9 bases lying between them. Germline V gene lookup returns CDR1 SQVTM and CDR2 ANQGSEA. The CDR3 is made up of 12 amino acids. The sequence was collected from a man younger than 35 in good health. The sample was naive CD4+ T cells sorted from blood. Stated subset: CD45RA+ positively selected. The chain recombines TRBV29-1 with TRBJ2-7; possibly TRBD1 for D (5 bases). CDR3 coding DNA: TGCAGCGTTGGACAGACCCCCTACGAGCAGTACTTC. Amino acids: CSVGQTPYEQYF.